This T cell receptor beta chain was obtained from a study of a mutant IDH1 vaccine in newly diagnosed glioma. Study information: In weeks 1, 3, 5, 7, 11, 15, 19 and 23, patients were immunized, eight times in all. Initiation of the vaccine course occurred 4-6 weeks after radiotherapy alone, or alongside temozolomide cycles. Study results and limitations: Pseudoprogression seemed unrelated to changes in top peripheral T cell clonotypes.

Described time point: week 5, during vaccination. It was 300 ug of mutant IDH1 20-mer peptide that made up each vaccine dose, given with topical imiquimod. The donors' diagnosis was new WHO grade 3 or 4 astrocytoma that was IDH1-mutant and ATRX-lost. This table comes from immunoSEQ multiplex PCR, and its TCRdb copy is limited to in-frame clones, with some not included. The data show 25,000 to 30,000 clones, more than 65% seen once. For this clone: The target antigen is unknown.

CDR1 is MNHNY and CDR2 is SVGAGI in the germline V gene (reference sequence). The V end lost 2 bases, the J end lost 6 bases, and 13 bases lay between the germline ends. This CDR3 has 14 amino acids. Here the sequenced sample was PBMCs, taken from a glioma patient whose treatment included an IDH1 peptide vaccine. This TCR derives from a man between 35 and 55 years old with glioma. Some clones in this sample may be carry-over from other donors' samples. This chain joins TRBV6-6 and TRBJ1-1; possibly TRBD1 for D (6 bases). The CDR3, as DNA: TGTGCCAGCAGTTACGGTGGACAGTTTTCTGAAGCTTTCTTT. As protein: CASSYGGQFSEAFF.